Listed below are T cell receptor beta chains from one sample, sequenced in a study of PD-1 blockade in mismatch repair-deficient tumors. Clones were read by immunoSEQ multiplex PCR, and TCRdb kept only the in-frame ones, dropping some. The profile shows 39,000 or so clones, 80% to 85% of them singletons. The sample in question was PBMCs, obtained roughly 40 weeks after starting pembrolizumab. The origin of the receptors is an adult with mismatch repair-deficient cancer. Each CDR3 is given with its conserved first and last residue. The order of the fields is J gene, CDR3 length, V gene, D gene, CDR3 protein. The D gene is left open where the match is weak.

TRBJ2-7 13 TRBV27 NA CASRWSTHYEQYF
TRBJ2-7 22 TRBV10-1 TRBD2 CASSDDGRETRDEPVWGYEQYF
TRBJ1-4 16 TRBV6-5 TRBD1 CASSLTGGNYNEKLFF
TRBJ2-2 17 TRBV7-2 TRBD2 CASSTTGQLAGAGELFF
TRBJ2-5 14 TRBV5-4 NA CASSLVTGEETQYF
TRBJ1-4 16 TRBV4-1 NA CASSQKHRQDNEKLFF
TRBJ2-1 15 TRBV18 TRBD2 CASSSGLAGFDEQFF
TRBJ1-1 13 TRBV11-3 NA CASSRSGNTEAFF
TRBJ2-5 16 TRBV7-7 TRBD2 CASSLGSSGYQETQYF
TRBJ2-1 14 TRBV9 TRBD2 CASSVASGHNEQFF
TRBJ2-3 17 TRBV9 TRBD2 CASSVGISGRIADTQYF
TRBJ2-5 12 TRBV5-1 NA CASSFNQETQYF
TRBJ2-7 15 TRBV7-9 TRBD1 CASSYAGTGSREQYF
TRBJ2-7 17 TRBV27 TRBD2 CASSLWASGSVSYEQYF
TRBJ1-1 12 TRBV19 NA CASRQRNTEAFF
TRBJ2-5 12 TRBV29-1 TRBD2 CSAEAGEETQYF
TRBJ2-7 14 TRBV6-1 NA CASSESAGRNEQYF
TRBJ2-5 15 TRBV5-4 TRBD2 CASSLRLAGAETQYF